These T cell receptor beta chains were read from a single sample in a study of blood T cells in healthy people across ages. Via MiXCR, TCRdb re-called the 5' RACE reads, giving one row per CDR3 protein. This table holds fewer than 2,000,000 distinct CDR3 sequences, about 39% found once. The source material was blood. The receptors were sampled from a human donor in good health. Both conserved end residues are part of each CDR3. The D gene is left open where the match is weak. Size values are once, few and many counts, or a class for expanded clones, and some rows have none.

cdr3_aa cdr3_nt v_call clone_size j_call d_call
CASSFLGLAGYNEQFF TGTGCCAGCAGCTTCCTAGGACTAGCGGGGTACAATGAGCAGTTCTTC TRBV7-2 . TRBJ2-1 TRBD2
CASSLGSGGSDEQFF TGTGCCAGCAGCTTAGGTAGCGGGGGGAGCGATGAGCAGTTCTTC TRBV7-2 . TRBJ2-1 TRBD2
CASSLGQLRTDTQYF TGTGCCAGCAGCTTGGGACAGTTGCGCACAGATACGCAGTATTTT TRBV5-6 many TRBJ2-3 .
CSVEVGTGETQYF TGCAGCGTTGAAGTTGGGACAGGAGAGACCCAGTACTTC TRBV29-1 few TRBJ2-5 TRBD1
CSASTGLRYGYTF TGCAGTGCTAGTACAGGCTTACGGTACGGCTACACCTTC TRBV20-1 . TRBJ1-2 .
CASSFGRLVTDTQYF TGTGCCAGCAGCTTCGGACGTTTAGTCACAGATACGCAGTATTTT TRBV5-5 . TRBJ2-3 .
CASSEWVAWGEQYF TGTGCCAGCAGTGAATGGGTAGCGTGGGGCGAGCAGTACTTC TRBV25-1 . TRBJ2-7 .
CASSGDRGVPYGQYF TGTGCCAGCAGTGGGGACAGGGGGGTCCCATACGGGCAGTACTTC TRBV25-1 few TRBJ2-7 TRBD1
CASSPGRGGEQFF TGTGCCAGCAGCCCCGGAAGGGGGGGTGAGCAGTTCTTC TRBV11-3 few TRBJ2-1 .
CASSRHTSTDTQYF TGTGCCAGCAGTCGTCACACCTCTACTGATACGCAGTATTTT TRBV3-1 . TRBJ2-3 .
CASSLVTGAEYGYTF TGTGCCAGCAGCTTAGTAACGGGGGCTGAGTATGGCTACACCTTC TRBV7-2 few TRBJ1-2 .
CASSIRGAETQFF TGTGCCAGCAGCATCAGGGGAGCGGAGACCCAGTTCTTC TRBV21-1 . TRBJ2-1 .
CASYQGRGIYGYTF TGTGCCAGCTACCAGGGTCGGGGCATCTATGGCTACACCTTC TRBV28 . TRBJ1-2 .
CASSQWFFVRVGSYEQYF TGCGCCAGCAGCCAATGGTTCTTTGTCAGGGTGGGCTCCTACGAGCAGTACTTC TRBV4-1 . TRBJ2-7 .
CASGPRQGENGYTF TGTGCCAGCGGGCCCCGGCAGGGGGAGAATGGCTACACCTTC TRBV12-3/TRBV12-4 . TRBJ1-2 TRBD1
CATSGLSSYEQYF TGTGCCACCTCGGGGTTGAGCTCCTACGAGCAGTACTTC TRBV7-9 . TRBJ2-7 .
CASSLGLTARTTNTEAFF TGTGCCAGCAGCTTGGGTCTTACAGCAAGAACTACAAACACTGAAGCTTTCTTT TRBV5-8 . TRBJ1-1 .
CASSGLGRETEKLFF TGTGCCAGCAGCGGTTTGGGCCGGGAAACCGAAAAACTGTTTTTT TRBV7-9 few TRBJ1-4 .
CASSSDRGLGEQYF TGCGCCAGCAGCTCGGACAGGGGCTTGGGAGAGCAGTACTTC TRBV5-1 . TRBJ2-5 TRBD1
CSDRPGLAGGMVTGELFF TGCAGCGATCGACCGGGACTAGCGGGGGGCATGGTAACCGGGGAGCTGTTTTTT TRBV29-1 . TRBJ2-2 TRBD2
CASSQGLDQPQHF TGCGCCAGCAGCCAAGGCCTGGATCAGCCCCAGCATTTT TRBV4-3 . TRBJ1-5 .
CASRTGNLYEQYF TGTGCCAGCAGGACAGGGAACCTCTACGAGCAGTACTTC TRBV6-6 few TRBJ2-7 TRBD1
CASSPDDLTQYF TGTGCCAGCAGCCCCGACGACTTGACCCAGTACTTC TRBV12-3/TRBV12-4 . TRBJ2-5 .
CSARDVVRSTNIYGYTF TGCAGTGCTAGAGATGTGGTGCGGTCGACCAATATCTATGGCTACACCTTC TRBV20-1 . TRBJ1-2 .
CASRNPGYNEQFF TGTGCCAGCAGAAACCCGGGGTACAATGAGCAGTTCTTC TRBV6-6 . TRBJ2-1 .
CTSSSTRGAPFSYEQYF TGTACCAGCAGCTCTACCAGGGGAGCTCCCTTCTCCTACGAGCAGTACTTC TRBV7-2 . TRBJ2-7 .
CATSRVKQDLYGYTF TGTGCCACCAGCAGAGTAAAACAGGACCTCTACGGCTACACCTTC TRBV15 . TRBJ1-2 .
CASSGRLNTEAFF TGTGCCAGCAGCGGGCGATTGAACACTGAAGCTTTCTTT TRBV7-3 . TRBJ1-1 .
CASSDLNRDGYTF TGTGCCAGCAGTGACCTAAACAGGGATGGCTACACCTTC TRBV25-1 . TRBJ1-2 .
CASSPLQELRDRSSYEQYF TGTGCCAGCAGCCCTCTCCAAGAACTACGGGACAGGAGCTCCTACGAGCAGTACTTC TRBV7-9 few TRBJ2-7 TRBD1
CARSSRIQGSDGYTF TGTGCCAGAAGCTCTCGAATACAGGGATCGGATGGCTACACCTTC TRBV7-9 . TRBJ1-2 .
CASGVTSGISYNEQFF TGTGCTAGTGGGGTTACTAGCGGAATCTCCTACAATGAGCAGTTCTTC TRBV12-5 few TRBJ2-1 TRBD2
CASSHSGWVQPQHF TGTGCCAGCAGCCACTCAGGGTGGGTGCAGCCCCAGCATTTT TRBV3-1 few TRBJ1-5 .
CASSPGYEAFF TGTGCCAGCTCACCAGGGTATGAAGCTTTCTTT TRBV18 . TRBJ1-1 .
CSARTTRDFGQETQYF TGCAGTGCTAGAACGACCCGGGACTTCGGGCAAGAGACCCAGTACTTC TRBV20-1 . TRBJ2-5 .
CASSPRTGVGQPQHF TGTGCCAGCAGCCCGCGGACAGGGGTCGGCCAGCCCCAGCATTTT TRBV9 . TRBJ1-5 TRBD1
CATSVKRVGSNQPQHF TGTGCCACCAGTGTAAAGAGGGTGGGGAGCAATCAGCCCCAGCATTTT TRBV24-1 . TRBJ1-5 .
CASSPITSDEQFF TGCGCCAGCAGCCCGATTACGTCGGATGAGCAGTTCTTC TRBV5-1 . TRBJ2-1 .
CSASGGREETQYF TGCAGTGCCTCCGGAGGGCGGGAAGAGACCCAGTACTTC TRBV20-1 . TRBJ2-5 .
CASSSWGLPHEAFF TGTGCCAGCAGCTCTTGGGGGCTTCCCCATGAAGCTTTCTTT TRBV7-9 . TRBJ1-1 .
CASSLRDTSFQFF TGTGCCAGCAGCTTACGGGACACTTCTTTTCAGTTCTTC TRBV7-6 few TRBJ2-1 .
CSVEPGGMKETQYF TGCAGCGTTGAGCCGGGGGGTATGAAAGAGACCCAGTACTTC TRBV29-1 . TRBJ2-5 TRBD2
CSASPRAGGPRETQYF TGCAGTGCTAGTCCCCGAGCGGGGGGGCCCCGAGAGACCCAGTACTTC TRBV20-1 . TRBJ2-5 TRBD2
CASSVAHNEKLFF TGTGCCAGCAGCGTGGCTCATAATGAAAAACTGTTTTTT TRBV9 . TRBJ1-4 .
CASSARLGTENSPLHF TGTGCCAGCAGCGCGCGTTTGGGGACGGAGAATTCACCCCTCCACTTT TRBV5-6 few TRBJ1-6 .
CASSYGAGGTYEQYF TGTGCCAGCAGCTACGGAGCGGGGGGAACCTACGAGCAGTACTTC TRBV7-2 few TRBJ2-7 TRBD2